One and the same sample provided the 32 T cell receptor beta chains below, sequenced in a study of T cells after yellow fever vaccination. TCRdb ran MiXCR on the 5' RACE reads and lists one entry per CDR3 protein. The sample yields tens of thousands of distinct CDR3 sequences, around 6.1% seen once. The sample in question was PBMCs, either bulk or a sorted T-cell subset (CD4+, CD8+, memory, or dextramer-sorted; not recorded which), obtained on the day of the yellow fever booster vaccination. The receptor source for this set is a man aged 18 to 30 who received the YFV17D yellow fever vaccine.

The chain links TRBV7-2 to TRBJ1-1; D unclear. The germline CDR1 and CDR2 sequences are SGHTA and FQGNSA. This CDR3 comprises 13 residues. Between the trimmed V and J ends, which lost 5 bases and 3 bases, there was a span of 10 bases. CDR3 in DNA: TGTGCCAGCAGCCCCTCACGGGACACTGAAGCTTTCTTT. Translating it yields CASSPSRDTEAFF. Supplemented by reference TRBV7-2 and TRBJ1-1, the full variable domain reads GAGVSQSPSNKVTEKGKDVELRCDPISGHTALYWYRQSLGQGLEFLIYFQGNSAPDKSGLPSDRFSAERTGGSVSTLTIQRTQQEDSAVYLCASSPSRDTEAFFGQGTRLTVV.

This clonotype has only a few counts. The gene calls are TRBV4-3 and TRBJ1-1; TRBD1 is a possible D gene (5 bases). Trimming removed 4 bases from V and 0 bases from J, with 15 bases in between. The CDR3 is made up of 16 amino acids. Per the germline V gene, CDR1 is LGHNA and CDR2 is YSLEER. CDR3 bases: TGCGCCAGCAGCCCTGGGGACGGGAAAATGAACACTGAAGCTTTCTTT. It codes for CASSPGDGKMNTEAFF.

V gene TRBV4-1 combines with J gene TRBJ2-3; 8 nucleotides match TRBD2. The V segment lost 3 bases and the J segment 0 bases; nucleotides outside the gene matches: 8. CDR3 length: 17 residues. Germline CDR1 MGHRA, CDR2 YSYEKL. In DNA form, the CDR3 reads TGCGCCAGCAGCCACAGCTCTAGCGGGCCTAGCACAGATACGCAGTATTTT. This translates into CASSHSSSGPSTDTQYF.

The sample holds many counts of this clonotype. The CDR3 DNA reads as TGTGCCAGCAGCCTCAACCCGTCCACAGATACGCAGTATTTT. This sequence encodes CASSLNPSTDTQYF. J is TRBJ2-3 and V is TRBV6-5; D not certain. Germline-derived CDR1 and CDR2 are MNHEY and SVGAGI. CDR3 length: 14 amino acids. V was pared by 6 bases and J by 2 bases, with 12 bases between.

The chain couples TRBV6-4 to TRBJ1-2, with D possibly being TRBD1 (5 bases). The CDR3 spans 12 residues. Trimming took off 8 bases at V and 6 bases at J, with 13 bases between the two ends. Per the germline V gene, CDR1 is MRHNA and CDR2 is SNTAGT. In nucleotides, the CDR3 is TGTGCCAGCTCTCACGGAGGGGATGGCTACACCTTC. Amino acid sequence: CASSHGGDGYTF.

The table lists this clonotype with many counts. The V gene is TRBV14, the J gene TRBJ2-7; the D is unclear. Trimming removed 6 bases at V and 12 bases at J, with 9 bases between. The CDR3 has 9 amino acids. The V gene's germline CDR1 is SGHDN and CDR2 FVKESK. CDR3 in DNA: TGTGCCAGCAGTGATTATCGGTACGTC. Protein product: CASSDYRYV.

This clonotype was seen at least ten times. The chain is built from TRBV7-9 and TRBJ2-3, with TRBD2 matching 10 bases. J was trimmed by 2 bases and V by 5 bases; bases with no gene match: 10. The CDR3 runs 17 residues. Germline CDR1 SEHNR, CDR2 FQNEAQ (reference sequence). The CDR3 here is CASSPVGAGGTTDTQYF. The CDR3 region has the DNA TGTGCCAGCAGCCCCGTGGGAGCGGGGGGGACCACAGATACGCAGTATTTT.

This clonotype has just a few counts. The chain has TRBV7-6 and TRBJ2-3; 10 nucleotides agree with TRBD1. V shed 4 bases, J shed 6 bases, and the junction held 4 bases outside the gene matches. Germline CDR1 is SGHVS and CDR2 is FNYEAQ. The CDR3 is 14 residues long. CDR3 nucleotide sequence: TGTGCCAGCAGCTCGGGACAGGGGCTCGATACGCAGTATTTT. Its translation is CASSSGQGLDTQYF. The variable domain in full, with the rest retrieved from reference TRBV7-6 and TRBJ2-3, is GAGVSQSPRYKVTKRGQDVALRCDPISGHVSLYWYRQALGQGPEFLTYFNYEAQQDKSGLPNDRFSAERPEGSISTLTIQRTEQRDSAMYRCASSSGQGLDTQYFGPGTRLTVL.

The chain combines TRBV20-1 with TRBJ2-3, with 7 bases fitting TRBD2. The J segment lost 3 bases and the V segment lost 1 base, leaving 10 bases of the junction unmatched. The germline gives CDR1 DFQATT, CDR2 SNEGSKA (reference sequence). The length of the CDR3 is 16 residues. CDR3 sequence (DNA): TGCAGTGCTAGAGGGGGGGGGACTTTCCTGACAGATACGCAGTATTTT. This codes for CSARGGGTFLTDTQYF.

This clonotype was counted many times. The genes are TRBV12-3 or TRBV12-4 and TRBJ1-4; D ambiguous. There are 15 residues in the CDR3. Trimming removed 3 bases at V and 0 bases at J, with 8 bases between. The CDR3 coding sequence is TGTGCCAGCAGTTTTCGCTTCGCAACTAATGAAAAACTGTTTTTT. Amino acid sequence: CASSFRFATNEKLFF.

This clonotype was seen only a few times. The V and J genes are TRBV5-6 and TRBJ1-4; D ambiguous. The length of the CDR3 is 14 residues. The V gene's germline CDR1 is SGHDT and CDR2 YYEEEE. V dropped 0 bases and J dropped 8 bases, with 11 bases sitting between them. The CDR3 loop reads CASSLAAATEKLFF. In DNA form, the CDR3 reads TGTGCCAGCAGCTTGGCGGCAGCTACCGAAAAACTGTTTTTT.

The table lists this clonotype with a few counts. This chain uses TRBV15 with TRBJ2-5; D perhaps matches TRBD2 (6 bases). Trimming took off 5 bases at V and 5 bases at J, with 15 bases between the two ends. This CDR3 has 14 amino acids. Germline V gene lookup returns CDR1 LNHNV and CDR2 YYDKDF (reference sequence). The CDR3 here is CATSSPLAGETQYF. Here the CDR3 DNA reads TGTGCCACCAGCTCCCCCTTGGCGGGGGAGACCCAGTACTTC.

This clonotype came up many times. This sequence joins TRBV20-1 and TRBJ2-7; D may be TRBD2 (6 bases). The CDR3 runs to 12 residues. CDR1 and CDR2 (germline): DFQATT, SNEGSKA (reference sequence). Trimming shortened V by 0 bases and J by 5 bases, and 8 bases separated the two germline ends. DNA for the CDR3: TGCAGTGCTAGAGAGGCGGGGAACGAGCAGTACGTC. It translates to CSAREAGNEQYV.

The chain couples TRBV28 to TRBJ2-7; a weak D match, TRBD1 (5 bases). The CDR3 extends over 13 amino acids. The germline V gene encodes CDR1 MDHEN and CDR2 SYDVKM. Trimming removed 1 base at V and 6 bases at J, with 10 bases between. The CDR3 DNA is TGTGCCAGCAGTTTATCCCCAGGGTCCGAGCAGTACGTC. This translates into CASSLSPGSEQYV.

This clonotype was observed many times. J is TRBJ2-3 and V is TRBV29-1; 11 bases line up with TRBD2. Germline assignment: CDR1 SQVTM and CDR2 ANQGSEA. The CDR3 contains 15 residues. Germline trimming cut 6 bases from V and 3 bases from J; bases unmatched to any gene: 8. CDR3 coding DNA: TGCAGCGTCGACGGACTAGCGGGCAAAACAGATACGCAGTATTTT. It specifies CSVDGLAGKTDTQYF.

In nucleotides, the CDR3 is TGTGCCAGCAGCAGACTCGGTCAGCCCCAGCATTTT. This codes for CASSRLGQPQHF. The chain joins TRBV7-2 to TRBJ1-5, with D hard to call. V was shortened by 5 bases and J by 6 bases, with 8 bases between the two germline ends. Per germline, CDR1 SGHTA and CDR2 FQGNSA. The CDR3 contains 12 residues.

Only one count was recorded for this clonotype. Being one base from a much bigger clone, this may be a read error. This chain links TRBV6-5 with TRBJ2-7; 7 nucleotides match TRBD1. Germline lookup yields CDR1 MNHEY and CDR2 SVGAGI. J lost 2 bases, V lost 0 bases, and 13 bases had no gene match. The CDR3 covers 18 residues. The DNA for the CDR3 is TGTGCCAGCAGTTACTCGGCCGGGACAGAGGCCTTTACCTACGAGCAGTACTTC. This sequence encodes CASSYSAGTEAFTYEQYF.

This clonotype has ten or more counts. The chain combines TRBV18 with TRBJ1-1, with D possibly TRBD1 on 5 matching bases. Per germline, CDR1 KGHSH and CDR2 LQKENI. This CDR3 contains 14 residues. Trimming took off 3 bases at V and 1 base at J, with 9 bases between the two ends. The CDR3 here is CASSPRGTNTEAFF. The DNA for the CDR3 is TGTGCCAGCTCACCCCGGGGGACGAACACTGAAGCTTTCTTT. The variable domain in full, with the rest retrieved from reference TRBV18 and TRBJ1-1, is NAGVMQNPRHLVRRRGQEARLRCSPMKGHSHVYWYRQLPEEGLKFMVYLQKENIIDESGMPKERFSAEFPKEGPSILRIQQVVRGDSAAYFCASSPRGTNTEAFFGQGTRLTVV.

By share of the sample, this clonotype is medium-sized (0.01 to 0.1%). The chain uses TRBV6-2 or TRBV6-3 and TRBJ2-7; D may match TRBD1 or TRBD2 (6 bases each). The V gene's germline CDR1 is MNHEY and CDR2 SVGEGT. The CDR3 covers 12 residues. Trimming stripped 7 bases from V and 4 bases from J, with 11 bases between. Here the CDR3 DNA reads TGTGCCAGCATCGGGGGCGAATACGAGCAGTACTTC. This sequence encodes CASIGGEYEQYF.

The rearrangement uses TRBV19 and TRBJ2-7, with D possibly TRBD1 on 6 matching bases. Between the trimmed V and J ends, which lost 1 base and 3 bases, there was a span of 7 bases. Germline V gene lookup returns CDR1 LNHDA and CDR2 SQIVND (reference sequence). This CDR3 region has 13 residues. CDR3 in DNA: TGTGCCAGTAGTATAGGCAGGGGCTACGAGCAGTACTTC. As protein: CASSIGRGYEQYF.

This clonotype was seen at least ten times. The genes are TRBV4-3 and TRBJ2-1, with D hard to call. This CDR3 spans 16 amino acids. CDR1 and CDR2 (germline): LGHNA, YSLEER. Trimming took off 0 bases at V and 3 bases at J, with 12 bases between the two ends. CDR3 bases: TGCGCCAGCAGCCAAGAGCCGGCCTCTTTCTACAATGAGCAGTTCTTC. Amino acids: CASSQEPASFYNEQFF.

This chain links TRBV5-4 with TRBJ1-2, with a possible D match to TRBD1 (5 bases). Germline CDR1 and CDR2: SGHNT and YYREEE (reference sequence). The V gene lost 4 bases and the J gene lost 6 bases, with 16 bases spanning the gap. The CDR3 is 14 residues long. CDR3 sequence reads: CASSPVEGTDGYTF. CDR3 sequence (DNA): TGTGCCAGCAGCCCCGTTGAGGGGACGGATGGCTACACCTTC.

This clonotype has at least ten counts. The chain joins TRBV7-3 to TRBJ2-2; no clear D gene. V gave up 1 base and J gave up 6 bases, with 3 bases separating them. The CDR3 length is 12 residues. The germline gives CDR1 SGHTA, CDR2 FQGTGA. This chain's CDR3 is CASSLMAGELFF. The CDR3 DNA follows: TGTGCCAGCAGCTTAATGGCCGGGGAGCTGTTTTTT.

The V call is TRBV4-2, the J call TRBJ2-2; D not certain. With 0 bases removed from V and 5 bases from J, the gap between germline ends came to 1 base. The germline CDR1 and CDR2 sequences are LGHNA and YNFKEQ. This CDR3 has 12 residues. For the CDR3, the DNA is TGTGCCAGCAGCCAAGATACCGGGGAGCTGTTTTTT. It codes for CASSQDTGELFF.

This chain uses TRBV25-1 with TRBJ2-7; tentative D call: TRBD1 (5 bases). The CDR3 loop spans 17 amino acids. The V gene's germline CDR1 is MGHDK and CDR2 SYGVNS. Deletions cut 0 bases from V and 0 bases from J, with 15 bases between. Here the CDR3 DNA reads TGTGCCAGCAGTGAATATGGGGCCGGAAAAAGCTCCTACGAGCAGTACTTC. This codes for CASSEYGAGKSSYEQYF.

Only a few counts were recorded for this clonotype. The genes are TRBV5-4 and TRBJ2-1; either TRBD1 or TRBD2 may supply D (5 bases each). This CDR3 has 13 amino acids. The V gene's germline CDR1 is SGHNT and CDR2 YYREEE (reference sequence). The V gene lost 3 bases and the J gene lost 6 bases, with 10 bases spanning the gap. As DNA, the CDR3 is TGTGCCAGCAGCTCCCGGGACGGCAATGAGCAGTTCTTC. Protein product: CASSSRDGNEQFF.

V is TRBV15 and J is TRBJ2-7; the D gene could be TRBD1 or TRBD2 (5 bases each). The germline CDR1 and CDR2 sequences are LNHNV and YYDKDF (reference sequence). V was trimmed by 1 base and J by 6 bases, leaving 10 bases between them. CDR3 size: 13 residues. CDR3 nucleotides: TGTGCCACCAGCAGAGTATTTGGGGGCGAGCAGTACTTC. It codes for CATSRVFGGEQYF.

This clonotype was recorded a few times. The CDR3 DNA reads TGTGCCAGCAGTTACCCACCGGTGACTGGGGCCAACGTCCTGACTTTC. Its translation is CASSYPPVTGANVLTF. This chain links TRBV6-2 or TRBV6-3 with TRBJ2-6; no reliable D call. The CDR3 runs 16 residues. The V end was cut by 2 bases, the J end by 2 bases, with 10 bases between. In germline, CDR1 is MNHEY, CDR2 SVGEGT.

This chain uses TRBV5-4 with TRBJ2-5; D might be TRBD2 (5 bases). This CDR3 comprises 16 residues. The V end was cut by 4 bases, the J end by 5 bases, with 21 bases between. CDR1 and CDR2 (germline): SGHNT, YYREEE (reference sequence). The CDR3 coding sequence is TGTGCCAGCAGCCCCTACTCCCGACCTAGGGAGGAGACCCAGTACTTC. Protein sequence: CASSPYSRPREETQYF.

The table lists this clonotype with many counts. This rearrangement joins TRBV20-1 to TRBJ1-1, with 12 nucleotides matching TRBD1. V was clipped by 4 bases and J by 4 bases; unmatched bases: 10. The CDR3 consists of 16 residues. Germline assignment: CDR1 DFQATT and CDR2 SNEGSKA (reference sequence). The CDR3 DNA reads as TGCAGTGCTAACCCGGGACAGGGGGCGCGCTTCACTGAAGCTTTCTTT. It specifies CSANPGQGARFTEAFF.

This clonotype was observed a handful of times. This chain joins TRBV7-2 and TRBJ2-7; maybe TRBD2 (6 bases). The V gene lost 0 bases and the J gene lost 1 base, with 7 bases spanning the gap. From germline, CDR1 is SGHTA and CDR2 FQGNSA. The CDR3 has 14 amino acids. CDR3 sequence (DNA): TGTGCCAGCAGCTTAGCTAGCGGATCCTACGAGCAGTACTTC. Amino acids: CASSLASGSYEQYF.

This clonotype was counted ten times or more. The chain couples TRBV20-1 to TRBJ2-5; 8 positions agree with TRBD2. CDR1 and CDR2 from the germline V gene are DFQATT and SNEGSKA (reference sequence). Unmatched junction bases numbered 17, after V lost 6 bases and J lost 5 bases. This CDR3 is 16 amino acids long. The CDR3 coding sequence is TGCAGTGCCCCCGGGGGGGTGTCTAGCGGGTGGGAGACCCAGTACTTC. As protein: CSAPGGVSSGWETQYF.